The sequence of this T cell receptor beta chain was determined in a study of blood T cell repertoires in COVID-19. Across the study: Samples came from the United States, Italy and Spain, spanning acute and convalescent COVID-19. T cells, B-cell-depleted T cells, or PBMCs provided the cDNA or gDNA that served as material.

The V gene's germline CDR1 is MGHRA and CDR2 YSYEKL. The CDR3 consists of 17 residues. V was clipped by 1 base and J by 5 bases; unmatched bases: 9. As processed by the authors: Reference gene primer amplification gave nucleated cell count estimates. The protocol was immunoSEQ multiplex PCR, while the TCRdb copy is restricted to in-frame clones and leaves out a portion. V, J and clone size were drawn from that table, and D and trimming were deduced from the DNA. In the table there are about 160,000 clones, around nine tenths of which are singletons. The rearrangement uses TRBV4-1 and TRBJ2-3; 10 bases are shared with TRBD2. What was sequenced was peripheral blood. This TCR was sampled from a man over 45 with acute or convalescent COVID-19. Here the CDR3 DNA reads TGCGCCAGCAGCCAAGGTCCTAGCGGGAGTGTGGTAGATACGCAGTATTTT. The encoded protein is CASSQGPSGSVVDTQYF.